The clone carrying this T cell receptor (beta chain) was seen once. Its antigen is undetermined. TCRdb's copy holds only in-frame clones and misses some; the assay was immunoSEQ multiplex PCR. Among 140,000 or so clones listed, about 89% were seen once. These data originate in a study of cytomegalovirus exposure and HLA in healthy donors. Whole-study context: The same platform was used for the roughly 110 validation repertoires as for the 666 first-cohort repertoires, as reported in a later analysis.

The study, taken as a whole, reports: Per published reports, the classifier diagnosed cytomegalovirus status with high specificity and sensitivity. Subsequent analysis found a tendency for first-cohort TCR clusters to co-occur within the 95 to 150 validation repertoires. Altogether, around 160 TCR beta chains were recorded as cytomegalovirus-associated.

This CDR3 contains 13 residues. The V and J ends lost 3 bases and 5 bases respectively, with 8 bases between them. CDR1 and CDR2 from the germline V gene are MNHEY and SMNVEV (reference sequence). The chain uses TRBV27 and TRBJ2-1, with D uncertain. The clonotype was recovered from a man younger than 35 in good health and CMV-seronegative. Sample: PBMCs. DNA for the CDR3: TGTGCCAGCAGTTTCTTGGAGAACAATGAGCAGTTCTTC. Protein: CASSFLENNEQFF.